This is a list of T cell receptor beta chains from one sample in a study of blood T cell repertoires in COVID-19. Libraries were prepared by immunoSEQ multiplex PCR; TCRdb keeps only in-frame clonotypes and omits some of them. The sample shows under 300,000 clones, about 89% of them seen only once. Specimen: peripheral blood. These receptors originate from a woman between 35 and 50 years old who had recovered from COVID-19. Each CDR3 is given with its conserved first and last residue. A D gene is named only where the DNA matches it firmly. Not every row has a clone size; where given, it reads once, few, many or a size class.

CDR3 protein: CASSGGHGGSPLHF
CDR3 DNA: TGTGCCAGCAGCGGGGGACATGGGGGTTCACCCCTCCACTTT
clone size: .
V gene: TRBV9
J gene: TRBJ1-6
D gene: .

CDR3 protein: CASSQGMAGGQETQYF
CDR3 DNA: TGTGCCAGCAGCCAAGGGATGGCGGGAGGACAAGAGACCCAGTACTTC
clone size: once
V gene: TRBV3-1/TRBV3-2
J gene: TRBJ2-5
D gene: TRBD2

CDR3 protein: CASSLVAQAMKAFF
CDR3 DNA: TGTGCCAGCAGCTTAGTAGCACAGGCAATGAAGGCTTTCTTT
clone size: .
V gene: TRBV7-8
J gene: TRBJ1-1
D gene: .

CDR3 protein: CASSSAQGAVDTGELFF
CDR3 DNA: TGTGCCAGCAGCTCAGCACAGGGGGCAGTCGACACCGGGGAGCTGTTTTTT
clone size: .
V gene: TRBV7-8
J gene: TRBJ2-2
D gene: TRBD1

CDR3 protein: CASSKQGTGTEAFF
CDR3 DNA: TGTGCCAGTAGTAAACAGGGGACCGGCACTGAAGCTTTCTTT
clone size: .
V gene: TRBV19
J gene: TRBJ1-1
D gene: TRBD1

CDR3 protein: CASNSESVAEAFF
CDR3 DNA: TGTGCCAGCAACTCGGAGAGTGTAGCTGAAGCTTTCTTT
clone size: .
V gene: TRBV3-1/TRBV3-2
J gene: TRBJ1-1
D gene: .

CDR3 protein: CALGLASETQYF
CDR3 DNA: TGTGCCTTAGGACTAGCGTCAGAGACCCAGTACTTC
clone size: .
V gene: TRBV30
J gene: TRBJ2-5
D gene: TRBD2

CDR3 protein: CASSQGTGLSYEQYF
CDR3 DNA: TGCGCCAGCAGCCAAGGGACAGGCCTCTCCTACGAGCAGTACTTC
clone size: .
V gene: TRBV4-1
J gene: TRBJ2-7
D gene: TRBD1

CDR3 protein: CASSLAGGGSYEQYF
CDR3 DNA: TGTGCCAGCAGCTTAGCGGGGGGTGGTTCCTACGAGCAGTACTTC
clone size: .
V gene: TRBV11-3
J gene: TRBJ2-7
D gene: TRBD2

CDR3 protein: CATGQGNYDTQYF
CDR3 DNA: TGTGCCACGGGACAGGGTAATTACGATACGCAGTATTTT
clone size: .
V gene: TRBV12-3/TRBV12-4
J gene: TRBJ2-3
D gene: TRBD1

CDR3 protein: CASSSKRQGEGLVNSPLHF
CDR3 DNA: TGTGCCAGCAGCTCAAAACGACAGGGTGAAGGTCTGGTGAATTCACCCCTCCACTTT
clone size: .
V gene: TRBV7-6
J gene: TRBJ1-6
D gene: TRBD1

CDR3 protein: CASSQGTAGTGPFYEQYF
CDR3 DNA: TGTGCCAGCAGCCAAGGCACGGCCGGGACAGGGCCATTCTACGAGCAGTACTTC
clone size: .
V gene: TRBV3-1/TRBV3-2
J gene: TRBJ2-7
D gene: TRBD1

CDR3 protein: CASSPDSLTPETQYF
CDR3 DNA: TGTGCCAGCAGTCCGGACAGCTTAACTCCGGAGACCCAGTACTTC
clone size: .
V gene: TRBV28
J gene: TRBJ2-5
D gene: .

CDR3 protein: CASSPPGLAGPAEQYF
CDR3 DNA: TGTGCCAGCAGCCCTCCTGGACTAGCGGGACCAGCCGAGCAGTACTTC
clone size: .
V gene: TRBV11-2
J gene: TRBJ2-7
D gene: TRBD2

CDR3 protein: CASSPAGTSGSNEQFF
CDR3 DNA: TGTGCCAGCAGCCCCGCCGGGACTAGCGGGAGCAATGAGCAGTTCTTC
clone size: .
V gene: TRBV7-2
J gene: TRBJ2-1
D gene: TRBD2

CDR3 protein: CSVRQGDETQYF
CDR3 DNA: TGCAGCGTGAGACAGGGGGATGAGACCCAGTACTTC
clone size: .
V gene: TRBV29-1
J gene: TRBJ2-5
D gene: TRBD1

CDR3 protein: CASRRLAGVPNEQFF
CDR3 DNA: TGTGCCAGCAGAAGACTAGCGGGAGTCCCCAATGAGCAGTTCTTC
clone size: .
V gene: TRBV27
J gene: TRBJ2-1
D gene: TRBD2

CDR3 protein: CASSLTAGGPETQYF
CDR3 DNA: TGTGCCAGCAGCTTGACGGCGGGAGGCCCAGAGACCCAGTACTTC
clone size: .
V gene: TRBV5-4
J gene: TRBJ2-5
D gene: TRBD2

CDR3 protein: CASSLYPAGGAGELFF
CDR3 DNA: TGTGCCAGCAGTTTATACCCAGCGGGAGGGGCCGGGGAGCTGTTTTTT
clone size: .
V gene: TRBV27
J gene: TRBJ2-2
D gene: TRBD2

CDR3 protein: CASSPSREVRTEAFF
CDR3 DNA: TGTGCCAGCTCACCATCCAGGGAGGTTAGGACTGAAGCTTTCTTT
clone size: .
V gene: TRBV18
J gene: TRBJ1-1
D gene: .

CDR3 protein: CASKTGGRDNRPQHF
CDR3 DNA: TGTGCCAGCAAAACGGGAGGACGGGACAATCGGCCCCAGCATTTT
clone size: .
V gene: TRBV6-5
J gene: TRBJ1-5
D gene: .

CDR3 protein: CAIRVTGDEQYF
CDR3 DNA: TGTGCCATCAGAGTGACAGGGGACGAGCAGTACTTC
clone size: .
V gene: TRBV10-3
J gene: TRBJ2-7
D gene: TRBD1

CDR3 protein: CAISESSGPYNEQFF
CDR3 DNA: TGTGCCATCAGTGAGTCGAGCGGTCCTTACAATGAGCAGTTCTTC
clone size: .
V gene: TRBV10-3
J gene: TRBJ2-1
D gene: .

CDR3 protein: CASSLEPAGNTEAFF
CDR3 DNA: TGTGCCAGCAGCTTAGAGCCAGCGGGGAACACTGAAGCTTTCTTT
clone size: .
V gene: TRBV7-3
J gene: TRBJ1-1
D gene: .

CDR3 protein: CASSQGAYNEQFF
CDR3 DNA: TGTGCCAGCAGCCAGGGGGCGTACAATGAGCAGTTCTTC
clone size: .
V gene: TRBV11-3
J gene: TRBJ2-1
D gene: TRBD1

CDR3 protein: CSASSGREGRAQETQYF
CDR3 DNA: TGCAGTGCTAGTAGCGGGAGGGAGGGTAGGGCCCAAGAGACCCAGTACTTC
clone size: .
V gene: TRBV20-1
J gene: TRBJ2-5
D gene: TRBD2

CDR3 protein: CASSYREAAGNTIYF
CDR3 DNA: TGTGCCAGCAGTTATAGGGAAGCGGCTGGAAACACCATATATTTT
clone size: .
V gene: TRBV28
J gene: TRBJ1-3
D gene: .

CDR3 protein: CAWTVWLAANTGELFF
CDR3 DNA: TGTGCCTGGACCGTTTGGCTAGCGGCGAACACCGGGGAGCTGTTTTTT
clone size: few
V gene: TRBV30
J gene: TRBJ2-2
D gene: TRBD2

CDR3 protein: CASSGQAGRNTEAFF
CDR3 DNA: TGTGCCAGCAGCGGACAGGCGGGTAGGAACACTGAAGCTTTCTTT
clone size: .
V gene: TRBV6-1
J gene: TRBJ1-1
D gene: TRBD1

CDR3 protein: CASSLGHRGKNTGELFF
CDR3 DNA: TGTGCCAGCAGCTTAGGTCACAGGGGCAAAAACACCGGGGAGCTGTTTTTT
clone size: .
V gene: TRBV11-2
J gene: TRBJ2-2
D gene: TRBD1

CDR3 protein: CASSKGLAAYNEQFF
CDR3 DNA: TGTGCCAGTAGTAAGGGACTAGCGGCTTACAATGAGCAGTTCTTC
clone size: .
V gene: TRBV19
J gene: TRBJ2-1
D gene: TRBD2

CDR3 protein: CASSPGSPREQYF
CDR3 DNA: TGTGCCAGCAGTCCCGGATCCCCCAGGGAGCAGTACTTC
clone size: .
V gene: TRBV28
J gene: TRBJ2-7
D gene: .

CDR3 protein: CASSLEYRSTDTQYF
CDR3 DNA: TGCGCCAGCAGCTTGGAATACAGATCCACAGATACGCAGTATTTT
clone size: once
V gene: TRBV5-1
J gene: TRBJ2-3
D gene: .

CDR3 protein: CASSESVYSYEQYF
CDR3 DNA: TGTGCCAGCAGTGAGTCTGTGTACTCCTACGAGCAGTACTTC
clone size: .
V gene: TRBV6-1
J gene: TRBJ2-7
D gene: .

CDR3 protein: CASSEDGRANGENTEAFF
CDR3 DNA: TGCGCCAGCAGCGAGGACGGGAGGGCTAACGGGGAGAACACTGAAGCTTTCTTT
clone size: .
V gene: TRBV4-1
J gene: TRBJ1-1
D gene: .

CDR3 protein: CASRSRGNEQYF
CDR3 DNA: TGTGCCAGCAGGTCCCGGGGGAACGAGCAGTACTTC
clone size: .
V gene: TRBV28
J gene: TRBJ2-7
D gene: .

CDR3 protein: CASSPEDRIEAFF
CDR3 DNA: TGTGCCAGCAGCCCCGAAGACAGGATTGAAGCTTTCTTT
clone size: .
V gene: TRBV5-6
J gene: TRBJ1-1
D gene: .

CDR3 protein: CATSDLGQGAGYTF
CDR3 DNA: TGTGCCACCAGTGATTTAGGACAGGGAGCTGGCTACACCTTC
clone size: .
V gene: TRBV24-1
J gene: TRBJ1-2
D gene: TRBD1

CDR3 protein: CVAGGSSGRGTILVQYF
CDR3 DNA: .
clone size: .
V gene: TRBV21-1
J gene: TRBJ2-7
D gene: .

CDR3 protein: CASSYSGTDSYEQYF
CDR3 DNA: TGTGCCAGCAGTTATTCCGGGACAGACTCCTACGAGCAGTACTTC
clone size: .
V gene: TRBV6-5
J gene: TRBJ2-7
D gene: TRBD1

CDR3 protein: CASSFHRDPNSPLHF
CDR3 DNA: TGTGCCAGCAGCTTTCACAGGGACCCCAATTCACCCCTCCACTTT
clone size: .
V gene: TRBV7-9
J gene: TRBJ1-6
D gene: .

CDR3 protein: CASSPNLPETAFGEQFF
CDR3 DNA: TGTGCCAGCTCACCAAATCTCCCGGAGACAGCATTCGGTGAGCAGTTCTTC
clone size: .
V gene: TRBV18
J gene: TRBJ2-1
D gene: .

CDR3 protein: CAINEGQGLYNEQFF
CDR3 DNA: TGTGCCATAAATGAAGGGCAGGGGCTGTACAATGAGCAGTTCTTC
clone size: .
V gene: TRBV10-3
J gene: TRBJ2-1
D gene: .

CDR3 protein: CASQESLRLAGGQETQYF
CDR3 DNA: TGTGCCAGCCAAGAGTCCTTAAGACTAGCGGGGGGCCAAGAGACCCAGTACTTC
clone size: .
V gene: TRBV10-3
J gene: TRBJ2-5
D gene: TRBD2

CDR3 protein: CASSYRSGTMNTEAFF
CDR3 DNA: TGTGCCAGCAGTTACCGGTCAGGGACAATGAACACTGAAGCTTTCTTT
clone size: .
V gene: TRBV6-5
J gene: TRBJ1-1
D gene: .

CDR3 protein: CASSESGRAGELFF
CDR3 DNA: TGTGCCAGCAGTGAAAGCGGGCGGGCCGGGGAGCTGTTTTTT
clone size: .
V gene: TRBV2
J gene: TRBJ2-2
D gene: .

CDR3 protein: CASSPSGTGVNTEAFF
CDR3 DNA: TGTGCCAGCAGCCCATCCGGGACAGGGGTGAACACTGAAGCTTTCTTT
clone size: .
V gene: TRBV5-6
J gene: TRBJ1-1
D gene: TRBD1

CDR3 protein: CASSKETVFNYGYTF
CDR3 DNA: TGTGCCAGCAGCAAAGAGACAGTCTTTAACTATGGCTACACCTTC
clone size: few
V gene: TRBV21-1
J gene: TRBJ1-2
D gene: .

CDR3 protein: CASSEGSEQFF
CDR3 DNA: TGTGCCAGCAGTGAGGGTAGCGAGCAGTTCTTC
clone size: .
V gene: TRBV7-8
J gene: TRBJ2-1
D gene: .

CDR3 protein: CASSLGTSGSANTGELFF
CDR3 DNA: TGTGCCAGCAGCTTAGGGACTAGCGGATCAGCGAACACCGGGGAGCTGTTTTTT
clone size: .
V gene: TRBV7-9
J gene: TRBJ2-2
D gene: TRBD2

CDR3 protein: CASSRQVEETQYF
CDR3 DNA: TGTGCCAGCAGTCGACAGGTAGAAGAGACCCAGTACTTC
clone size: .
V gene: TRBV12-3/TRBV12-4
J gene: TRBJ2-5
D gene: .

CDR3 protein: CASSLRGWTDTDTQYF
CDR3 DNA: TGTGCCAGCAGCTTAAGGGGATGGACAGACACAGATACGCAGTATTTT
clone size: once
V gene: TRBV7-2
J gene: TRBJ2-3
D gene: .

CDR3 protein: CASSPRMVSGRASTDTQYF
CDR3 DNA: TGTGCCAGCAGCCCCCGCATGGTAAGCGGGAGGGCCTCCACAGATACGCAGTATTTT
clone size: .
V gene: TRBV7-9
J gene: TRBJ2-3
D gene: TRBD2

CDR3 protein: CASSKPGLGKSTDTQYF
CDR3 DNA: TGTGCCAGCAGCAAACCGGGACTAGGCAAGAGCACAGATACGCAGTATTTT
clone size: .
V gene: TRBV11-2
J gene: TRBJ2-3
D gene: TRBD2

CDR3 protein: CASSSGVYQETQYF
CDR3 DNA: TGTGCCAGCAGCTCGGGAGTTTACCAAGAGACCCAGTACTTC
clone size: .
V gene: TRBV5-6
J gene: TRBJ2-5
D gene: .